Below are 9 T cell receptor beta chains sequenced from a single sample in a study of blood T cell repertoires in COVID-19. This table comes from immunoSEQ multiplex PCR, and its TCRdb copy is limited to in-frame clones, with some not included. This sample carries 88,000 or so clones, 70% to 80% of them seen once, and the ten largest clones take approximately 22%. Sequencing input: peripheral blood. Receptors were obtained from a human donor in a cohort sampled during active COVID-19.

This clone was seen once. The CDR3: CASSVGLAGGVTYNEQFF. In DNA, the CDR3 is TGTGCCAGCAGCGTAGGGCTAGCGGGAGGGGTGACCTACAATGAGCAGTTCTTC. V is TRBV9 and J is TRBJ2-1, with 12 positions matching TRBD2. The CDR3 extends over 18 amino acids. Germline CDR1 is SGDLS and CDR2 is YYNGEE. V shed 0 bases, J shed 2 bases, and the junction held 6 bases outside the gene matches. Together with reference TRBV9 and TRBJ2-1, the CDR3 gives the full variable domain: DSGVTQTPKHLITATGQRVTLRCSPRSGDLSVYWYQQSLDQGLQFLIQYYNGEERAKGNILERFSAQQFPDLHSELNLSSLELGDSALYFCASSVGLAGGVTYNEQFFGPGTRLTVL.

The gene calls are TRBV7-8 and TRBJ2-1; 7 nucleotides agree with TRBD2. The CDR3 is 15 amino acids. CDR1 is SGHVS, CDR2 FQNEAQ, per germline. V dropped 5 bases and J dropped 4; count of bases not matched to a gene: 8. In DNA, the CDR3 is TGTGCCAGCAGCCCTCGGGGTAGCGGGTACAATGAGCAGTTCTTC. The encoded protein is CASSPRGSGYNEQFF.

This clone was counted once. The rearrangement links TRBV18 to TRBJ2-1; D call uncertain. V lost 0 bases and J lost 6, with 6 bases in between. Germline values: CDR1 KGHSH, CDR2 LQKENI. This CDR3 has 13 amino acids. This CDR3 is CASSPPETNEQFF. The CDR3, as DNA: TGTGCCAGCTCACCACCGGAGACCAATGAGCAGTTCTTC. The full variable domain, rest sourced from reference TRBV18 and TRBJ2-1, is NAGVMQNPRHLVRRRGQEARLRCSPMKGHSHVYWYRQLPEEGLKFMVYLQKENIIDESGMPKERFSAEFPKEGPSILRIQQVVRGDSAAYFCASSPPETNEQFFGPGTRLTVL.

V usage is TRBV18 and J usage is TRBJ1-5; 8 bases fit TRBD1. V gave up 3 bases and J gave up 2 bases; unmatched junction bases: 6. CDR3 length: 16 amino acids. CDR1 is KGHSH and CDR2 is LQKENI in the germline V gene. CDR3 bases: TGTGCCAGCTCACCTGCAATGGACAGGGGCAATCAGCCCCAGCATTTT. Translating gives CASSPAMDRGNQPQHF.

The table lists this clone with a count of one. CDR3 protein: CASSPGQDNEQFF. CDR3 DNA sequence: TGTGCCAGCAGCCCAGGACAGGACAATGAGCAGTTCTTC. The chain is built from TRBV7-2 and TRBJ2-1; the match to TRBD1 covers 7 bases. The CDR3 contains 13 residues. From germline, CDR1 is SGHTA and CDR2 FQGNSA. V was pared by 5 bases and J by 5 bases, with 3 bases of the junction left unmatched.

The V gene is TRBV28, the J gene TRBJ1-5, with 9 bases matching TRBD1. Losses at the gene ends were 7 bases for V and 4 bases for J; bases not matched to a gene: 8. CDR1 is MDHEN, CDR2 SYDVKM, per germline. The CDR3 is 15 residues long. CDR3 nucleotides: TGTGCCAGCACCACGGGACAGGGCATGAATCAGCCCCAGCATTTT. It translates to CASTTGQGMNQPQHF.

As regards this clone: Relative to the germline gene, one junction end is altered; a read error may explain this. The chain carries TRBV7-7 and TRBJ2-5; D unresolved. The CDR3 is 16 residues long. The V gene's germline CDR1 is SSHAT and CDR2 FNYEAQ (reference sequence). CDR3 in amino acids: CASSPAAAVAQETQYF. The CDR3 DNA reads as TGTGCTAGCAGCCCTGCCGCGGCGGTCGCCCAAGAGACCCAGTACTTC.

The V call is TRBV28, the J call TRBJ2-1; the D gene is possibly TRBD2 (6 bases). CDR3 length equals 16 residues. The V and J ends lost 2 bases and 0 bases respectively, with 11 bases between them. Germline V gene sequence: CDR1 MDHEN, CDR2 SYDVKM. The CDR3 reads CASSLRGTDSYNEQFF. The CDR3 coding sequence is TGTGCCAGCAGTTTACGCGGGACGGACTCCTACAATGAGCAGTTCTTC.

This clone was observed a single time. The V and J genes are TRBV11-2 and TRBJ2-1; D perhaps matches TRBD1 (6 bases). The CDR3 has 16 residues. V dropped 7 bases and J dropped 4 bases, with 20 bases sitting between them. The germline CDR1 and CDR2 sequences are SGHAT and FQNNGV. In nucleotides, the CDR3 is TGTGCCAGCATCAAGGACAGATATCGGTCTTACAATGAGCAGTTCTTC. This sequence encodes CASIKDRYRSYNEQFF.